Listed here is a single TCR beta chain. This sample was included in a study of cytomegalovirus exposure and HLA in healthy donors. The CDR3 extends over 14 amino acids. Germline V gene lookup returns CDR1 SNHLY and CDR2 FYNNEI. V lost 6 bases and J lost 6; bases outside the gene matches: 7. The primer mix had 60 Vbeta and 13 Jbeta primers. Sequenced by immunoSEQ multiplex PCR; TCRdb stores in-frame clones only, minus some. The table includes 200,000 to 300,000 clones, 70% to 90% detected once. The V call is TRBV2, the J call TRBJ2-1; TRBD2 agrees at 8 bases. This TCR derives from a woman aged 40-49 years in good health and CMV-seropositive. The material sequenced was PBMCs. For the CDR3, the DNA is TGTGCCAGCAGCGGGGGGGGTCGGGTCAATGAGCAGTTCTTC. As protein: CASSGGGRVNEQFF.